The rows below give T cell receptor beta chains drawn from one sample of a study of T cells after yellow fever vaccination. TCRdb re-derived calls from the 5' RACE reads in MiXCR, one entry per CDR3 protein. This sample yields some 240,000 distinct CDR3 sequences, of which roughly 3.3% are seen a single time; around 3% belongs to the top ten. Specimen: CD4+ T cells sorted from PBMCs, collected 10 days after the yellow fever booster vaccination. These receptor sequences come from a man younger than 35 who received the YFV17D yellow fever vaccine. Each CDR3 is given with its conserved first and last residue. D genes are given only for firm matches. The listing skips clone size in some rows; elsewhere it reads once, few, many or a size class.

>TRBJ2-1|16|few|TRBV6-5|TRBD2
TGTGCCAGCAGCTCCGGTAGCGGGGGGTCCCACAATGAGCAGTTCTTC
CASSSGSGGSHNEQFF
>TRBJ1-5|13|few|TRBV6-1|-
TGTGCCAGCCTGACGGAAGGCAATCAGCCCCAGCATTTT
CASLTEGNQPQHF
>TRBJ2-3|11|few|TRBV20-1|-
TGCAGTGCTTCGAAACCAGATACGCAGTATTTT
CSASKPDTQYF
>TRBJ1-4|14|many|TRBV5-1|TRBD1
TGCGCCAGCAGCCGGACGGACAGGAGGCAAAAACTGTTTTTT
CASSRTDRRQKLFF
>TRBJ1-4|11|many|TRBV12-3/TRBV12-4|-
TGTGCCAGCAGTTCTAATGAAAAACTGTTTTTT
CASSSNEKLFF
>TRBJ2-5|15|many|TRBV7-2|TRBD1
TGTGCCAGCAGCTTAAGTCGGCCAGGGGGAGAGACCCAGTACTTC
CASSLSRPGGETQYF
>TRBJ1-1|15|-|TRBV19|-
TGTGCCAGTAGTACGGCAGGGCTCATGAACACTGAAGCTTTCTTT
CASSTAGLMNTEAFF
>TRBJ2-7|15|many|TRBV7-2|-
TGTGCCAGCAGCTTCCTGAGAGGGCAGGGCCTCGAGCAGTACTTC
CASSFLRGQGLEQYF
>TRBJ2-2|15|few|TRBV5-1|-
TGCGCCAGCAGCCGACTGACACAGAACACCGGGGAGCTGTTTTTT
CASSRLTQNTGELFF
>TRBJ2-3|12|many|TRBV2|-
TGTGCCAGCAGAGATGACACAGATACGCAGTATTTT
CASRDDTDTQYF
>TRBJ2-5|18|few|TRBV6-5|TRBD2
TGTGCCAGCAGTTACGCTAGCGGGGGGGGAGAGCTTAGAGAGACCCAGTACTTC
CASSYASGGGELRETQYF
>TRBJ2-7|16|many|TRBV20-1|TRBD2
TGCAGTGCTAGAGCGCGACTAGCGGGGGGGCGGGGCGAGCAGTACTTC
CSARARLAGGRGEQYF
>TRBJ1-6|14|-|TRBV19|-
TGTGCCAGTAGTATACTCCGGGGGACTGCGCCCCTCCACTTT
CASSILRGTAPLHF
>TRBJ1-2|13|-|TRBV5-1|TRBD1
TGCGCCAGCAGCCTGACAGGGGTGGAAGGCTACACCTTC
CASSLTGVEGYTF
>TRBJ1-1|12|-|TRBV4-1|-
TGCGCCAGCAGCCCCACAAGAAGGCCTGCTTTCTTT
CASSPTRRPAFF
>TRBJ2-5|14|few|TRBV20-1|TRBD2
TGCAGTGCTAGACTAGCGGGGGGCTTAGAGACCCAGTACTTC
CSARLAGGLETQYF
>TRBJ2-2|14|few|TRBV5-1|TRBD1
TGCGCCAGCAGCTCGACAGGGAGCACCGGGGAGCTGTTTTTT
CASSSTGSTGELFF
>TRBJ2-3|14|many|TRBV20-1|TRBD1
TGCAGTGCTAGACAGGGGGCATTCACAGATACGCAGTATTTT
CSARQGAFTDTQYF
>TRBJ2-3|14|few|TRBV20-1|-
TGCAGTGACGACGGTTTGCAGCAGGGGGATACGCAGTATTTT
CSDDGLQQGDTQYF
>TRBJ1-3|17|many|TRBV15|-
TGTGCCACCAGCAGAGATCTGCCAGGGTTCAGTGGAAACACCATATATTTT
CATSRDLPGFSGNTIYF
>TRBJ2-3|14|few|TRBV29-1|-
TGCAGCGTTGTCCGACAGGCTCGGAGGGATACGCAGTATTTT
CSVVRQARRDTQYF
>TRBJ2-1|17|many|TRBV4-1|TRBD2
TGCGCCAGCAGCCAAACCCCAGCGGGGGGGCCCTACAATGAGCAGTTCTTC
CASSQTPAGGPYNEQFF
>TRBJ1-2|14|many|TRBV5-1|-
TGCGCCAGCAGCTTGTCCCCAGGGAACTATGGCTACACCTTC
CASSLSPGNYGYTF
>TRBJ2-7|14|few|TRBV10-1|TRBD1
TGCGCCACCGCCCCGGGACAGGGGACCTACGAGCAGTACTTC
CATAPGQGTYEQYF
>TRBJ2-1|13|-|TRBV2|-
TGTGCCAGCAGTGAAGGACAAGTCAATGAGCAGTTCTTC
CASSEGQVNEQFF
>TRBJ2-4|16|few|TRBV27|-
TGTGCCAGCAGTCCCACCGGAGACCTAGCCAAAAACATTCAGTACTTC
CASSPTGDLAKNIQYF
>TRBJ1-2|12|-|TRBV20-1|-
TGCAGTGCTAGAGAGGGCGTCCAGGGCTACACCTTC
CSAREGVQGYTF
>TRBJ2-3|16|many|TRBV28|-
TGTGCCAGCAGTTCTCCAGGAAGGGCTGGCACAGATACGCAGTATTTT
CASSSPGRAGTDTQYF
>TRBJ2-1|14|many|TRBV2|-
TGTGCCAGCAGGGCCTCGAGCTCCTACAATGAGCAGTTCTTC
CASRASSSYNEQFF
>TRBJ2-7|16|many|TRBV12-5|-
TGTGCTAGTGGTTTGGTAGAGACAGTACCATCCTACGAGCAGTACTTC
CASGLVETVPSYEQYF
>TRBJ2-3|15|-|TRBV5-6|-
TGTGCCAGCAGCCCCCGGGACTGGTACACAGATACGCAGTATTTT
CASSPRDWYTDTQYF
>TRBJ1-4|12|many|TRBV7-9|-
TGTGCCAGCGGGTCGACGGCTGAAAAACTGTTTTTT
CASGSTAEKLFF
>TRBJ2-5|13|few|TRBV28|TRBD1
TGTGCCAGCAGCGGCTGGGACAGGAAGACCCAGTACTTC
CASSGWDRKTQYF
>TRBJ1-4|13|-|TRBV6-1|-
TGTGCCAGCAGGAGCGGGTCTAATGAAAAACTGTTTTTT
CASRSGSNEKLFF
>TRBJ2-3|11|many|TRBV10-3|TRBD2
TGTGCCATCGGGGGGGCAGATACGCAGTATTTT
CAIGGADTQYF
>TRBJ2-1|11|many|TRBV7-2|-
TGTGCCAGCAGCTACGATATCGAGCAGTTCTTC
CASSYDIEQFF
>TRBJ2-6|17|few|TRBV20-1|TRBD2
TGCAGTGCTGTACTAGCGGGGGTTACCTTAGGGGCCAACGTCCTGACTTTC
CSAVLAGVTLGANVLTF
>TRBJ1-2|13|many|TRBV7-3|TRBD1
TGTGCCAGCAGCCCTGGACAGGGTGCTGGCTACACCTTC
CASSPGQGAGYTF
>TRBJ2-3|14|many|TRBV3-1|TRBD2
TGTGCCAGCAGCCTAGCGGGGGACGCAGATACGCAGTATTTT
CASSLAGDADTQYF
>TRBJ2-2|14|-|TRBV4-2|-
TGTGCCAGCAGCCAAAGGGGGGAGTCCGGGGAGCTGTTTTTT
CASSQRGESGELFF
>TRBJ2-5|13|many|TRBV12-3/TRBV12-4|-
TGTGCCAGCAGTTTACAGGGGTGGGAGACCCAGTACTTC
CASSLQGWETQYF